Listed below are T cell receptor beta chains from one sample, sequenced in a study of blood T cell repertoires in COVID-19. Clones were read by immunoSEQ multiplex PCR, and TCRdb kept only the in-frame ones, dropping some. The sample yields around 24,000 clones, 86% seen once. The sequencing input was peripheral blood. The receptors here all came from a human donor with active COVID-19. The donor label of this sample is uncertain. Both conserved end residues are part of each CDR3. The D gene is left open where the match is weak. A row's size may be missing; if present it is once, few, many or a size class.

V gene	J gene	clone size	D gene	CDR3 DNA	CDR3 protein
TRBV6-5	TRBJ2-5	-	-	TGTGCCAGCAGTTTGGGCGGGGCCCAAGAGACCCAGTACTTC	CASSLGGAQETQYF
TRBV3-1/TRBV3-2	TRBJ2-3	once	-	TGTGCCAGCAGCCAACTCACAGATACGCAGTATTTT	CASSQLTDTQYF
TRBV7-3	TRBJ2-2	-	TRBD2	TGTGCCAGCAGCTTAGACCGGATACTAGCGGGGGGAGCATCGGGCACCGGGGAGCTGTTTTTT	CASSLDRILAGGASGTGELFF
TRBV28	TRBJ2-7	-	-	TGTGCCAGCAGCCCCGGGACACTTGCCTACGAGCAGTACTTC	CASSPGTLAYEQYF
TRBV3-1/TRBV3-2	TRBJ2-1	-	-	TGTGCCAGCAGCCAGGGGGCTCGAGGCGATGAGCAGTTCTTC	CASSQGARGDEQFF
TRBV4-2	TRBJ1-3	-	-	TGTGCCAGCCGACAGAGCTCTGGAAACACCATATATTTT	CASRQSSGNTIYF
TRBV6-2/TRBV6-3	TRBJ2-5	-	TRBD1	TGTGCCAGCAGTTACATAAGGGGGCAGGTCGGGCAAGAGACCCAGTACTTC	CASSYIRGQVGQETQYF
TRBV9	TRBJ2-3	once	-	TGTGCCAGCACACACAGAATTCGAATGCAGTATTTT	CASTHRIRMQYF
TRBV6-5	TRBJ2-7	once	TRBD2	TGTGCCAGCAGTTACTCGGGCGGGGGGCCCTACGAGCAGTACTTC	CASSYSGGGPYEQYF
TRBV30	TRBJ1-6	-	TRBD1	TGTGCCTGGAGTGTATCCAGGGGGCAGAAGAATTCACCCCTCCACTTT	CAWSVSRGQKNSPLHF
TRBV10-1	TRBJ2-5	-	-	TGCGCCAGCAGTGAGAATTGGGGAGCGGGCCAAGAGACCCAGTACTTC	CASSENWGAGQETQYF
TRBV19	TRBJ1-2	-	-	TGTGCCAGTAGTATTCCAAGAAGGGGATACTATAACTATGGCTACACCTTC	CASSIPRRGYYNYGYTF
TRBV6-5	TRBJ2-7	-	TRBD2	TGTGCCAGCAGCCTGGGGGGGAGATCCTACGAGCAGTACTTC	CASSLGGRSYEQYF
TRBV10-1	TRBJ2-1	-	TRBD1	TGCGCCAGCAGCCAGGACAGGGGAGGGTCCTACAATGAGCAGTTCTTC	CASSQDRGGSYNEQFF
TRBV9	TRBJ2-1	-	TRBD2	TGTGCCAGCAGCGGGGGACTAGCGGCCTACAATGAGCAGTTCTTC	CASSGGLAAYNEQFF
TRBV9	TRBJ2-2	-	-	TGTGCCAGCAGCGAGACAGGCATCAACACCGGGGAGCTGTTTTTT	CASSETGINTGELFF
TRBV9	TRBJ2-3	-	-	TGTGCCAGCAGCCCCAACACAGATACGCAGTATTTT	CASSPNTDTQYF
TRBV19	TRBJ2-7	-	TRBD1	TGTGCCAGTATGGGGACAGGGCGGGATTACGAGCAGTACTTC	CASMGTGRDYEQYF
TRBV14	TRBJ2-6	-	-	TGTGCCAGCAGCACCGCGGGAGGGGCCAACGTCCTGACTTTC	CASSTAGGANVLTF
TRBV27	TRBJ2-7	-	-	TGTGCCAGTAGGAGGGACCGGGACAGAGTCTACGAGCAGTACTTC	CASRRDRDRVYEQYF
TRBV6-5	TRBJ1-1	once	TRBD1	TGTGCCAGCAGTTACGGGACAGGGGTAACTGAAGCTTTCTTT	CASSYGTGVTEAFF
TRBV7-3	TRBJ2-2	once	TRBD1	TGTGCCAGCAGCTTAATTGGTGGACAGGGGGAAGGCGGGGAGCTGTTTTTT	CASSLIGGQGEGGELFF
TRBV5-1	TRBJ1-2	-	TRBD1	TGCGCCAGCGGTCGGACAGGGGTAGGGGAGGCCTATGGCTACACCTTC	CASGRTGVGEAYGYTF
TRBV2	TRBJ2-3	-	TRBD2	TGTGCCAGCACCGGACTAGCGTTGGATACGCAGTATTTT	CASTGLALDTQYF
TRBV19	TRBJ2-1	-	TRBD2	TGTGCCAGTATTGGACTAGCGGGGGCCGAAATGTCCTACAATGAGCAGTTCTTC	CASIGLAGAEMSYNEQFF
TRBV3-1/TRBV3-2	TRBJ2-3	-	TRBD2	TGTGCCAGCAGCCCCGCCGGGGGGGAGCTTCCAGATACGCAGTATTTT	CASSPAGGELPDTQYF
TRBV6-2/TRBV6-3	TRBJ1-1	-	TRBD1	TGTGCCAGCAGCCTCACCGGGACAGGTGAAGCTTTCTTT	CASSLTGTGEAFF
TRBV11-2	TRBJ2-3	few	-	TGTGCCAGCAGCCGGAGACAGGCCGGAACCACAGATACGCAGTATTTT	CASSRRQAGTTDTQYF
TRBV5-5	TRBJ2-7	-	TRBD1	TGTGCCAGCAGCTTGGGAGACAGGGGGCAAGTCGGCGAGCAGTACTTC	CASSLGDRGQVGEQYF
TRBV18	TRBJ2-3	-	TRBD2	TGTGCCAGCTCCAGAGCGGGAGTTGGCACAGATACGCAGTATTTT	CASSRAGVGTDTQYF
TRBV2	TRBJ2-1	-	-	TGTGCCAGCGCGGGGCGTATTGGGGGAGTGGGTGAGCAGTTCTTC	CASAGRIGGVGEQFF
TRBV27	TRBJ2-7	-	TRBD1	TGTGCCAGCCGTCCAGGGACAGGTCCTTACGAGCAGTACTTC	CASRPGTGPYEQYF
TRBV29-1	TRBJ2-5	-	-	TGCAGCGTTGTGGCAGTGGAAGAGACCCAGTACTTC	CSVVAVEETQYF
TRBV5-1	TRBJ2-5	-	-	TGCGCCAGCAGGCCGGCTGGGCAGACCCAAGAGACCCAGTACTTC	CASRPAGQTQETQYF
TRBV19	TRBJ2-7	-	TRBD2	TGTGCCAGTAGTATCTCTACCGGGGGGGAGCAGTACTTC	CASSISTGGEQYF
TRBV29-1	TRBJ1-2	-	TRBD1	TGCAGCGTTCTAGGACAGGGGAACTATGGCTACACCTTC	CSVLGQGNYGYTF
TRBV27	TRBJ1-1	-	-	TGTGCCAGCAGTCTAACAGACATAATGAACACTGAAGCTTTCTTT	CASSLTDIMNTEAFF
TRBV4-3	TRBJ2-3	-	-	TGCGCCAGCAGCCATGGAGGGTCCCTCGCTAGCACAGATACGCAGTATTTT	CASSHGGSLASTDTQYF
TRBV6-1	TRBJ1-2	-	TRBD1	TGTGCCAGCAGTGAAGGGACAGGGCTGGGCTATGGCTACACCTTC	CASSEGTGLGYGYTF
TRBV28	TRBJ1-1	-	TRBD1	TGTGCCAGCCTTGGACAGGCATACCTGAACACTGAAGCTTTCTTT	CASLGQAYLNTEAFF
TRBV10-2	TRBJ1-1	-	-	TGCGCCAGCAGTGAGTTCAGGGATAGGGGAACTGAAGCTTTCTTT	CASSEFRDRGTEAFF
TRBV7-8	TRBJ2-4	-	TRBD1	TGTGCCAGCAGCTCGGTAACAGGGGTTGTCAAAAACATTCAGTACTTC	CASSSVTGVVKNIQYF
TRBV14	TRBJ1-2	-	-	TGTGCCAGCAGCGACGGGTACTATGGCTACACCTTC	CASSDGYYGYTF
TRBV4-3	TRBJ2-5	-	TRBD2	TGCGCCAGCAGCCAAGATCAAGGGACTAGTGGAGAGACCCAGTACTTC	CASSQDQGTSGETQYF
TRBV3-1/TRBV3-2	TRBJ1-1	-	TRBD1	TGTGCCAGCAGCCAATCGGACAGGGGGCCTCCTGAAGCTTTCTTT	CASSQSDRGPPEAFF
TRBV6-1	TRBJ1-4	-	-	TGTGCCAGCAGTGAAGCCGTGGGCAGGCGGAGGACTAATGAAAAACTGTTTTTT	CASSEAVGRRRTNEKLFF